This TCR beta chain is drawn from a study of blood T cell repertoires in COVID-19. For the study at large: PBMCs, B-cell-depleted T cells, or T cells were the source of the cDNA or gDNA that made up the material.

The V and J ends lost 5 bases and 8 bases respectively, with 18 bases between them. CDR1 and CDR2 (germline): GTSNPN, SVGIG (reference sequence). There are 13 residues in the CDR3. Using immunoSEQ multiplex PCR, the repertoire was profiled, and TCRdb retains in-frame clones only, with some absent. The sample has about 170,000 clones, roughly 85% seen once. Participants reported their clinical history, and cohort assignment relied on those reports. Symptom resolution, clearance, or two negative PCRs marked the recovered donors of Cohort 3. The clonotype was recovered from a woman aged 45-65 years who had recovered from COVID-19. The genes are TRBV30 and TRBJ1-2, with D possibly TRBD1 on 5 matching bases. The sequencing input was PBMCs or T cells enriched from blood (not recorded which). This CDR3 reads CAWGLGQGGGYTF. In nucleotides, the CDR3 is TGTGCCTGGGGGCTCGGGCAGGGTGGGGGCTACACCTTC.